This T cell receptor beta chain was sequenced for a study of long-term antiretroviral therapy in people with HIV. Study information: The 2015 immediate-ART recommendation came about a decade after the earliest samples. General observations from the study: The study lacked data on ART adherence, viral resistance or therapy changes. Relative to control repertoires, HIV repertoires exhibited narrower CDR3 length ranges. Gathering of blood took place between about 2003 and 2017, possibly under older ART regimens.

The libraries were made with immunoSEQ v3.0 at survey level. Generated by immunoSEQ multiplex PCR, the TCRdb table keeps only in-frame clones and is missing some. The data show more than 15,000 clones, approximately 87% seen once. J was trimmed by 4 bases and V by 10 bases; bases with no gene match: 4. The CDR3 runs to 12 residues. Germline V gene lookup returns CDR1 ENHRY and CDR2 SYGVKD. A word on this clone: Its antigen remains unidentified.

Sample: unsorted PBMCs, taken 0.7 years before starting antiretroviral therapy. The V and J genes are TRBV10-3 and TRBJ1-2, with 9 bases aligning to TRBD1. This clonotype originated in a man aged 50 to 60 with HIV. The CDR3 bases are TGTGCCACGATGACAGGGGGCTATGGCTACACCTTC. Translating it yields CATMTGGYGYTF.